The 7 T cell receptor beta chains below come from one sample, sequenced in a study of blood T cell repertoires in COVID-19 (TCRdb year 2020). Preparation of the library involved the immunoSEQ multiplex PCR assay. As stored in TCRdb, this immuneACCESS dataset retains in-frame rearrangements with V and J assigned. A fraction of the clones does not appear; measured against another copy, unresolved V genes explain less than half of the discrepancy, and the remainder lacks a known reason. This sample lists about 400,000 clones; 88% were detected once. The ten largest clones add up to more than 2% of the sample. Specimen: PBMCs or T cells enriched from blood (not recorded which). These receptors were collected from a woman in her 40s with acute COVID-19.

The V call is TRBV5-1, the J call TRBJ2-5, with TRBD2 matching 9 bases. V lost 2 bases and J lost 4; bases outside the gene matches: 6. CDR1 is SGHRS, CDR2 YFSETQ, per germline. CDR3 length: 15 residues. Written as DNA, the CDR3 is TGCGCCAGCAGCTTCTGGCGGGGGGGGATAGAGACCCAGTACTTC. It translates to CASSFWRGGIETQYF. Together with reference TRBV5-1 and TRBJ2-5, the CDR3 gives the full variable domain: KAGVTQTPRYLIKTRGQQVTLSCSPISGHRSVSWYQQTPGQGLQFLFEYFSETQRNKGNFPGRFSGRQFSNSRSEMNVSTLELGDSALYLCASSFWRGGIETQYFGPGTRLLVL.

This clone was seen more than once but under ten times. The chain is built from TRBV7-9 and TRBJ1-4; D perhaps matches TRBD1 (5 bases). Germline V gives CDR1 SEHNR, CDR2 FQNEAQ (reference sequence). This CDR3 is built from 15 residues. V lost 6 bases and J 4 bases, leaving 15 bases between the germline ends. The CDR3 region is CASSQGVPFNEKLFF. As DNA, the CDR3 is TGTGCCAGCAGTCAAGGGGTCCCATTTAATGAAAAACTGTTTTTT. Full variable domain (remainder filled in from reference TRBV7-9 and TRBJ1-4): DTGVSQNPRHKITKRGQNVTFRCDPISEHNRLYWYRQTLGQGPEFLTYFQNEAQLEKSRLLSDRFSAERPKGSFSTLEIQRTEQGDSAMYLCASSQGVPFNEKLFFGSGTQLSVL.

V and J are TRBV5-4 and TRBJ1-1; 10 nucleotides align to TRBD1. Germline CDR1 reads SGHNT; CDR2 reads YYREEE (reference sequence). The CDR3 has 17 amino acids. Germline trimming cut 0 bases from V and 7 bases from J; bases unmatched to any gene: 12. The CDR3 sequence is CASSLDDRGRWVGEAFF. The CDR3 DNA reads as TGTGCCAGCAGCTTGGATGACAGGGGGCGCTGGGTTGGTGAAGCTTTCTTT.

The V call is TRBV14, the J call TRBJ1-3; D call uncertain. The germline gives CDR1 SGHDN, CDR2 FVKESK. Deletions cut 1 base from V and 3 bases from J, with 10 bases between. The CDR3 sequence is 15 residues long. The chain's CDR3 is CASSQVLGGGNTIYF. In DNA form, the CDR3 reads TGTGCCAGCAGCCAAGTATTAGGAGGTGGAAACACCATATATTTT. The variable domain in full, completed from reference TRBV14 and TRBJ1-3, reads EAGVTQFPSHSVIEKGQTVTLRCDPISGHDNLYWYRRVMGKEIKFLLHFVKESKQDESGMPNNRFLAERTGGTYSTLKVQPAELEDSGVYFCASSQVLGGGNTIYFGEGSWLTVV.

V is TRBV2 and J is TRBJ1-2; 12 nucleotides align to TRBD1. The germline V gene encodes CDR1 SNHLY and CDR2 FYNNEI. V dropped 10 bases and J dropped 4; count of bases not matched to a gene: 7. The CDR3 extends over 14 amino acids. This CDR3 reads CATARDRGLYGYTF. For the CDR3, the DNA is TGTGCCACGGCCCGGGACAGGGGGCTCTATGGCTACACCTTC.

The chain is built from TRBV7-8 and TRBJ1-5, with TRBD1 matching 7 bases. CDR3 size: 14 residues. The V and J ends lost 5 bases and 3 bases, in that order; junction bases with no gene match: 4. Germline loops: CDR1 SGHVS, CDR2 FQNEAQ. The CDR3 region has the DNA TGTGCCAGCAGCCCGACAGGGTTCAATCAGCCCCAGCATTTT. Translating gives CASSPTGFNQPQHF. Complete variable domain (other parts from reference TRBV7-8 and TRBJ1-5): GAGVSQSPRYKVAKRGQDVALRCDPISGHVSLFWYQQALGQGPEFLTYFQNEAQLDKSGLPSDRFFAERPEGSVSTLKIQRTQQEDSAVYLCASSPTGFNQPQHFGDGTRLSIL.

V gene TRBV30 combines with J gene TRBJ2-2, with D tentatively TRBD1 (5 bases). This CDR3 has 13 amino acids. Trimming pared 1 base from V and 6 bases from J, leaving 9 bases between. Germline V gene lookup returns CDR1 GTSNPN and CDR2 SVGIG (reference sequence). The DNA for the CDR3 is TGTGCCTGGAGTGCCATGGGGCCCGGGGAGCTGTTTTTT. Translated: CAWSAMGPGELFF.